This T cell receptor beta chain was sequenced in a study of CD8 T cells in ankylosing spondylitis. General observations from the study: The clones that were linked to disease were reported to be significantly enriched in matched synovial fluid samples from ankylosing spondylitis patients. Apparently characteristic of ankylosing spondylitis blood was a TCR beta motif (about eight highly homologous variants). Earlier literature documents some of the motif variants in reactive arthritis synovial fluid and blood.

Note on this clonotype: Its antigen is still unknown.

TCRdb recomputed calls from the 5' RACE reads with MiXCR, one row per CDR3 protein. There are under 200,000 distinct CDR3 sequences in the sample; 9.8% occur only once, and approximately 15% lies in the top ten. The V gene lost 5 bases and the J gene lost 1 base, with 7 bases spanning the gap. The germline V gene encodes CDR1 LNHDA and CDR2 SQIVND (reference sequence). CDR3 length: 13 amino acids. The sequence was obtained from a female donor with ankylosing spondylitis or in good health (not recorded which). Sequenced: blood, either unsorted or a sorted T cell fraction (not recorded which). The chain is built from TRBV19 and TRBJ2-3; no reliable D call. DNA for the CDR3: TGTGCCAGTAGTGGGGTAGGCACAGATACGCAGTATTTT. It encodes CASSGVGTDTQYF.